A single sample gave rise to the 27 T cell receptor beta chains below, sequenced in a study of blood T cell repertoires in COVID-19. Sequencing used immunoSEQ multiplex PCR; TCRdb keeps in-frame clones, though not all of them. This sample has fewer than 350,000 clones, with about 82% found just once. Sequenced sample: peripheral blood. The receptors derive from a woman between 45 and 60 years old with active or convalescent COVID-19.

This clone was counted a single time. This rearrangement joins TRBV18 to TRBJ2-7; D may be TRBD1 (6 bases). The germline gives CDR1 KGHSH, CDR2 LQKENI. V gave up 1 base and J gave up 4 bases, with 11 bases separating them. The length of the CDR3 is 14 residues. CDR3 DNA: TGTGCCAGCTCACCACTGGGACACGGATACGAGCAGTACTTC. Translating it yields CASSPLGHGYEQYF.

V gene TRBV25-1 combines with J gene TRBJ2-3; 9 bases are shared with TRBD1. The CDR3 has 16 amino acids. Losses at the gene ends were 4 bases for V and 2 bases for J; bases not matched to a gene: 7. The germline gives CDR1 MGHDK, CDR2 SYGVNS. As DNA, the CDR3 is TGTGCCAGCAGTGTCGGGACAGGGTTTTTCACAGATACGCAGTATTTT. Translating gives CASSVGTGFFTDTQYF.

DNA of the CDR3: TGTGCCAGCTCACCTTTGGGACAGGGGAACACTGAAGCTTTCTTT. Its translation: CASSPLGQGNTEAFF. J is TRBJ1-1 and V is TRBV18; 9 positions agree with TRBD1. The CDR3 consists of 15 residues. Trimming removed 3 bases from V and 1 base from J; junction bases left unmatched: 3. Germline V CDR1 and CDR2: KGHSH, LQKENI.

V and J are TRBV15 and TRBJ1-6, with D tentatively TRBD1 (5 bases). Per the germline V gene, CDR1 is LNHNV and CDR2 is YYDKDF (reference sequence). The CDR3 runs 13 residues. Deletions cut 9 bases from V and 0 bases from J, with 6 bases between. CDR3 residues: CATGGSYNSPLHF. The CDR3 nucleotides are TGTGCCACGGGGGGCTCCTATAATTCACCCCTCCACTTT.

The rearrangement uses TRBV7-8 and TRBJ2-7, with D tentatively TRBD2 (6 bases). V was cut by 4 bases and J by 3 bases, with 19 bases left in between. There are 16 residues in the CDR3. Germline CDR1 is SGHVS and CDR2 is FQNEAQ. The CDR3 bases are TGTGCCAGCAGCTCCTTCTCGGGGGATACAGTCTACGAGCAGTACTTC. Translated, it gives CASSSFSGDTVYEQYF.

The CDR3 region is CASSLRQGASGNTIYF. The CDR3 region has the DNA TGCGCCAGCAGCTTGAGACAGGGGGCGTCGGGAAACACCATATATTTT. V and J are TRBV5-1 and TRBJ1-3; TRBD1 aligns across 10 bases. Per the germline V gene, CDR1 is SGHRS and CDR2 is YFSETQ. The CDR3 length is 16 residues. V lost 1 base, J lost 4 bases, and 5 bases stayed unmatched.

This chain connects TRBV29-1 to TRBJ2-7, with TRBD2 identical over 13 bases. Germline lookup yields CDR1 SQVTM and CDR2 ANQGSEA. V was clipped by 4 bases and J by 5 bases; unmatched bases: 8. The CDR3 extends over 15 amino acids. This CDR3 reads CSVAETSGRSNEQYF. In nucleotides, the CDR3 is TGCAGCGTTGCAGAGACTAGCGGGAGGTCCAACGAGCAGTACTTC.

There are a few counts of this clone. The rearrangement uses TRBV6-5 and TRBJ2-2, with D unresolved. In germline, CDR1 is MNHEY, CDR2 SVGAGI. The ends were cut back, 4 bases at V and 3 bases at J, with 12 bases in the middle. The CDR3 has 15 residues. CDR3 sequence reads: CASSSSHTHTGELFF. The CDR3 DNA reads TGTGCCAGCAGTTCCTCCCACACCCACACCGGGGAGCTGTTTTTT.

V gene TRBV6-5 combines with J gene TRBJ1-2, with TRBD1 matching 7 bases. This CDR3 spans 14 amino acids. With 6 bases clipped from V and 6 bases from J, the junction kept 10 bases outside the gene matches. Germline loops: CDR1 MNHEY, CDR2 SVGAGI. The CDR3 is CASRYPGQRNGYTF. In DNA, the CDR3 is TGTGCCAGCAGGTACCCGGGACAGCGGAATGGCTACACCTTC.

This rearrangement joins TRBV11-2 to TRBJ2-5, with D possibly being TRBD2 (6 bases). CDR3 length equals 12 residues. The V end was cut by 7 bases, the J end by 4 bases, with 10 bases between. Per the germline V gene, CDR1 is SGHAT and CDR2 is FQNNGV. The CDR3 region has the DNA TGTGCCAGCACCCTGGGGGGAGAGACCCAGTACTTC. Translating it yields CASTLGGETQYF.

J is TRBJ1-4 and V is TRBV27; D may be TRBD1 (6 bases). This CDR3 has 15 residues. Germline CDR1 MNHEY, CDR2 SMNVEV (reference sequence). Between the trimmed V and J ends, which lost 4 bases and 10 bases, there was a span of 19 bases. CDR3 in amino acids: CASSSVQGLVRKLFF. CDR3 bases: TGTGCCAGCAGTTCCGTACAGGGATTAGTGCGAAAACTGTTTTTT.

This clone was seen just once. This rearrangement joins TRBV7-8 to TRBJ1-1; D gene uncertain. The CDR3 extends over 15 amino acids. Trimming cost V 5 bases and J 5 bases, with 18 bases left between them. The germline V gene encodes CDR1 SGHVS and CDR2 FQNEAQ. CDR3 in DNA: TGTGCCAGCAGCCCGAGGGTCCCCGCGGATACTGAAGCTTTCTTT. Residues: CASSPRVPADTEAFF.

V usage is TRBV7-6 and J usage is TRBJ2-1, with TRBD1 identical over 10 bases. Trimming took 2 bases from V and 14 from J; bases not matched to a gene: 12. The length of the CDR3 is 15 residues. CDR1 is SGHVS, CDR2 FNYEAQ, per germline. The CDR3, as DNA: TGTGCCAGCAGCTTACTAGGGGGACAGGGGCCCGCAGAGTTCTTC. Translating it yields CASSLLGGQGPAEFF.

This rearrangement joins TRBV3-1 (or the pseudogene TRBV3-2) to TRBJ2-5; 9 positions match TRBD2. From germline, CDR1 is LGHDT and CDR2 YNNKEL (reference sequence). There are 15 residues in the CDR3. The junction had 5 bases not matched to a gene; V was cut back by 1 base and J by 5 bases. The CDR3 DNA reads TGTGCCAGCAGCCAAGGCGGGAGGGCCCGGGAGACCCAGTACTTC. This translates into CASSQGGRARETQYF.

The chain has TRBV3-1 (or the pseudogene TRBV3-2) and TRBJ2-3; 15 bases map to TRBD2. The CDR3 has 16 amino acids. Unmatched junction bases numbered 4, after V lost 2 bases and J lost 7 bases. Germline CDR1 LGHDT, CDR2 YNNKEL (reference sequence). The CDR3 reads CASSQRTSGGGNTQYF. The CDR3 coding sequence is TGTGCCAGCAGCCAAAGGACTAGCGGGGGGGGAAATACGCAGTATTTT.

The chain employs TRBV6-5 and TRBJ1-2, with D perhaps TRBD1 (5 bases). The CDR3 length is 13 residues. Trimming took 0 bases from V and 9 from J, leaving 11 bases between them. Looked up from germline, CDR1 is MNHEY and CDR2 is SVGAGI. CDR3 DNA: TGTGCCAGCAGTTACTCTCGGGGACTGAGCTACACCTTC. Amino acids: CASSYSRGLSYTF.

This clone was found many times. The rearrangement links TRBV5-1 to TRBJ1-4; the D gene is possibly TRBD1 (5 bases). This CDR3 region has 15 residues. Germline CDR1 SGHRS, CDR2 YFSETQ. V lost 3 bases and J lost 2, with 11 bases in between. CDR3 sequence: CASSSLGGTNEKLFF. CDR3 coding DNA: TGCGCCAGCAGCTCCCTTGGGGGGACTAATGAAAAACTGTTTTTT.

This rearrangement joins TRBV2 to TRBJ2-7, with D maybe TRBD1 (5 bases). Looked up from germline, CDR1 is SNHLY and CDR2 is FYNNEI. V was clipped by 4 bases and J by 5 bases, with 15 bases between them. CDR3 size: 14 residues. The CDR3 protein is CASSVKAGWDEQYF. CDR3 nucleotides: TGTGCCAGCAGTGTAAAGGCAGGGTGGGACGAGCAGTACTTC.

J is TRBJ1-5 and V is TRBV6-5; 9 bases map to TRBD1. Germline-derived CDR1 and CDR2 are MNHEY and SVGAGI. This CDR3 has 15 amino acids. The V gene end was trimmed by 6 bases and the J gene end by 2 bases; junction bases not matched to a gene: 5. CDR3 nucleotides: TGTGCCAGCAGGGGGGACAGGGCTGGCAATCAGCCCCAGCATTTT. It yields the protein CASRGDRAGNQPQHF.

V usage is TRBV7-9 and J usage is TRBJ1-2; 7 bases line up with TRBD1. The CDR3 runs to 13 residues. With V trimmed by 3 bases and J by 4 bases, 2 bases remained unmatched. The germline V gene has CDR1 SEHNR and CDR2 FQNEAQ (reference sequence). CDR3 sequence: CASSFGDSYGYTF. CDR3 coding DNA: TGTGCCAGCAGCTTCGGGGACAGCTATGGCTACACCTTC.

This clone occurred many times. This chain's CDR3 is CASRELAGVMTDTQYF. In DNA, the CDR3 is TGTGCCAGCAGGGAACTAGCGGGAGTAATGACAGATACGCAGTATTTT. The chain uses TRBV6-1 and TRBJ2-3; 11 bases are shared with TRBD2. This CDR3 comprises 16 residues. The V gene's germline CDR1 is MNHNS and CDR2 SASEGT. Trimming removed 6 bases from V and 3 bases from J; junction bases left unmatched: 8.

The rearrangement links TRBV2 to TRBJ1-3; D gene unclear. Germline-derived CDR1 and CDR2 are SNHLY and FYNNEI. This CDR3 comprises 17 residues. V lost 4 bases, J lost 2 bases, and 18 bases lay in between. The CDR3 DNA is TGTGCCAGCAGTGTTCTTCAAGGGAGGGCGACTGGAAACACCATATATTTT. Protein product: CASSVLQGRATGNTIYF.

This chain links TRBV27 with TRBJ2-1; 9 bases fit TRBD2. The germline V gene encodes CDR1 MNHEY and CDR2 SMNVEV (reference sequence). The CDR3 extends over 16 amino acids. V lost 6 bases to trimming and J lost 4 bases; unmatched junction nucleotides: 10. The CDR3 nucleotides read TGTGCCAGCAGGACCTATAGCGGGAGCCCTTACAATGAGCAGTTCTTC. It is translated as CASRTYSGSPYNEQFF.

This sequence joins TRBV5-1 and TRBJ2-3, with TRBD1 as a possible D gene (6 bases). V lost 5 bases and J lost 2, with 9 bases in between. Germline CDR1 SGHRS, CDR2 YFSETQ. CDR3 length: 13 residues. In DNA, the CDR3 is TGCGCCAGCAGTCAGGGGCACACAGATACGCAGTATTTT. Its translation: CASSQGHTDTQYF.

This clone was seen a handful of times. The CDR3 DNA reads as TGCGCCAGCAGCCAAGCGGGACTCACAGATACGCAGTATTTT. It is translated as CASSQAGLTDTQYF. The chain employs TRBV4-1 and TRBJ2-3; a possible D gene is TRBD2 (6 bases). Germline V lookup: CDR1 MGHRA, CDR2 YSYEKL. V was trimmed by 1 base and J by 2 bases, leaving 7 bases between them. The CDR3 extends over 14 amino acids.

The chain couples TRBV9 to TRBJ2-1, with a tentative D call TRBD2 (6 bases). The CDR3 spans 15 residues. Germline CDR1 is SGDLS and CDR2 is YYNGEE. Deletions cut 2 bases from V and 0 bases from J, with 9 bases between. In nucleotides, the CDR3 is TGTGCCAGCAGCGTCGGGAGTACCTCCTACAATGAGCAGTTCTTC. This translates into CASSVGSTSYNEQFF.

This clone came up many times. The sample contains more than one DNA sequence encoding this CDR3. Here the CDR3 DNA reads TGTGCCAGCTCTAACTTAGGGGTTAATCAGCCCCAGCATTTT. Its protein is CASSNLGVNQPQHF. The J gene is TRBJ1-5, the V gene TRBV19; the D gene is possibly TRBD1 (5 bases). The CDR3 extends over 14 amino acids. Trimming removed 9 bases from V and 4 bases from J, with 16 bases in between. Germline CDR1 LNHDA, CDR2 SQIVND (reference sequence).